Here is one T cell receptor beta chain with its context. Its antigen remains unidentified. This entry belongs to a study of T cell responses to AZD1222 COVID-19 vaccine. Study-level points and caveats: Of the AZD1222 recipients, only five to seven were seropositive at baseline.

Trimming took 6 bases from V and 6 from J, leaving 16 bases between them. In germline, CDR1 is SGHRS, CDR2 YFSETQ. The CDR3 is 15 residues long. The assay was immunoSEQ multiplex PCR, and TCRdb's table has in-frame clones only and misses some. The table includes 60,000 to 80,000 clones, about 87% detected once. This rearrangement joins TRBV5-1 to TRBJ1-6; D not certain. This clonotype originated in an adult in good health. This specimen consisted of peripheral blood, obtained on day 0 of AZD1222 vaccination. In DNA form, the CDR3 reads TGCGCCAGCAATCCGAGCCCGACGATTAATTCACCCCTCCACTTT. Protein: CASNPSPTINSPLHF.